A selection of T cell receptor beta chains follows, all from one sample in a study of blood T cell repertoires in COVID-19. TCRdb's copy holds only in-frame clones and misses some; the assay was immunoSEQ multiplex PCR. Seen here are 300,000 to 500,000 clones, more than 75% observed once, and the top ten hold 0.97%. The sequencing input was PBMCs or T cells enriched from blood (not recorded which). All receptors derive from a woman younger than 45 with acute COVID-19. CDR3s include the opening cysteine and the closing phenylalanine or tryptophan. The D gene is left open where the match is weak. For some rows the clone size is stated as once, few or many, or as a class when expanded; others skip it.

>-|TRBJ2-4|TRBV6-5|-
TGTGCCAGCAGCCTCTCCTCCAGGGGAAAAAACATTCAGTACTTC
CASSLSSRGKNIQYF
>-|TRBJ2-6|TRBV5-1|TRBD1
TGCGCCAGCAGCTTCGACAGGGCCTCTGGGGCCAACGTCCTGACTTTC
CASSFDRASGANVLTF
>-|TRBJ1-2|TRBV24-1|-
TGTGCCACCAGTGATCCAATGGACAGTTTCTATGGCTACACCTTC
CATSDPMDSFYGYTF
>-|TRBJ1-6|TRBV7-2|-
TGTGCCAGCAGCTTAGGTCGGGGTGGCTCCTATAATTCACCCCTCCACTTT
CASSLGRGGSYNSPLHF
>few|TRBJ2-5|TRBV2|-
TGTGCCAGCAGGGGCGGGCATCAAGAGACCCAGTACTTC
CASRGGHQETQYF
>-|TRBJ2-1|TRBV3-1/TRBV3-2|TRBD1
TGTGCCAGCAGCCGGACAGGGAGCTCCTACAATGAGCAGTTCTTC
CASSRTGSSYNEQFF
>-|TRBJ2-2|TRBV5-5|-
TGTGCCAGCAGCCCACTACAGGGATTTATCGGGGAGCTGTTTTTT
CASSPLQGFIGELFF
>-|TRBJ2-7|TRBV7-6|-
TGTGCCAGCAGCCCTAGTCGGGACTGGACGTCCTACGAGCAGTACTTC
CASSPSRDWTSYEQYF
>few|TRBJ2-7|TRBV4-1|TRBD1
TGCGCCAGCAGCCAAGCCGGGGACAGGTTTGCCTACGAGCAGTACTTC
CASSQAGDRFAYEQYF
>-|TRBJ2-2|TRBV29-1|-
TGCAGCCCTAGGGGTTACACCGGGGAGCTGTTTTTT
CSPRGYTGELFF
>-|TRBJ2-7|TRBV4-3|-
TGCGCCAGCAGCCAAGAGGGGGGCGAGCAGTACTTC
CASSQEGGEQYF
>-|TRBJ2-3|TRBV5-1|TRBD2
TGCGCCAGCAGCTTGGCAGCGGGACTAGCGGGGGGGCCGTGGGGAGATACGCAGTATTTT
CASSLAAGLAGGPWGDTQYF
>-|TRBJ2-1|TRBV11-2|-
TGTGCCAGCAGCTATCGGGAGCAGTTCTTC
CASSYREQFF
>-|TRBJ1-1|TRBV7-3|TRBD1
TGTGCCAGCAGCCCTAAGCCGACAGGGGGCGGCACTGAAGCTTTCTTT
CASSPKPTGGGTEAFF
>-|TRBJ1-2|TRBV19|-
TGTGCCAGTACCTTAACCGGGGGGGGCCAGGTAGGCGATGGCTACACCTTC
CASTLTGGGQVGDGYTF
>few|TRBJ2-2|TRBV10-1|TRBD1
TGCGCCAGCAGTGCCAGACAGGGCAACACCGGGGAGCTGTTTTTT
CASSARQGNTGELFF
>-|TRBJ2-2|TRBV10-1|-
TGCGCCAGCAGTGGACAGGCCGGGATGATCCCCGGGGAGCTGTTTTTT
CASSGQAGMIPGELFF
>-|TRBJ1-5|TRBV7-2|TRBD1
TGTGCCAGCAGCTTAAAGACAGGGGGCTTTCAGCCCCAGCATTTT
CASSLKTGGFQPQHF
>-|TRBJ2-1|TRBV7-3|TRBD2
TGTGCCAGCAGCACCCTAGCGGGCTCCTACAATGAGCAGTTCTTC
CASSTLAGSYNEQFF
>-|TRBJ2-3|TRBV6-2/TRBV6-3|TRBD2
TGTGCCAGCAGCCGGGGACTAGCGGGGCCAAACACAGATACGCAGTATTTT
CASSRGLAGPNTDTQYF
>-|TRBJ2-1|TRBV7-2|TRBD1
TGTGCCAGCAGCTTAAGAGGACAGGGGGTCTCAAATGAGCAGTTCTTC
CASSLRGQGVSNEQFF
>-|TRBJ2-7|TRBV7-9|-
TGTGCCAGCAGGCGGGACTTTTACGAGCAGTACTTC
CASRRDFYEQYF
>-|TRBJ2-5|TRBV2|TRBD1
TGTGCCAGCAGAGTACAGGGGAAGGGGGAGACCCAGTACTTC
CASRVQGKGETQYF
>-|TRBJ2-7|TRBV2|-
TGTGCCAGCAGTGAGGACTTGAATACAGGGTTGGAGCAGTACTTC
CASSEDLNTGLEQYF
>-|TRBJ1-5|TRBV3-1/TRBV3-2|-
TGTGCCAGCAGCCAAGATACGGGGTTCAATCAGCCCCAGCATTTT
CASSQDTGFNQPQHF
>-|TRBJ1-1|TRBV5-1|-
TGCGCCAGCGGCGAGCCAAACAGGGATCGGGCTGAAGCTTTCTTT
CASGEPNRDRAEAFF
>-|TRBJ2-7|TRBV29-1|TRBD1
TGCAGCGTGGTACCGGGACAGGGGTTGGGCGGAGTGTACGAGCAGTACTTC
CSVVPGQGLGGVYEQYF
>-|TRBJ1-6|TRBV6-5|-
TGTGCCAGCGGTACTCCGGGACAAAGTAATTCACCCCTCCACTTT
CASGTPGQSNSPLHF
>-|TRBJ2-2|TRBV25-1|-
TGTGCCAGCAGTGAACAGGGGCGGACCGGGGAGCTGTTTTTT
CASSEQGRTGELFF
>-|TRBJ1-1|TRBV19|-
TGTGCCAGTAGTCTCCACATTGAATCTGAAGCTTTCTTT
CASSLHIESEAFF
>-|TRBJ2-5|TRBV7-9|TRBD1
TGTGCCAGCAGCCATGGACAGGGCCAAGAGACCCAGTACTTC
CASSHGQGQETQYF
>few|TRBJ1-6|TRBV19|TRBD1
TGTGCCAGTAGTACCCAGGGGGCGGATAATTCACCCCTCCACTTT
CASSTQGADNSPLHF
>-|TRBJ1-5|TRBV27|-
TGTGCCAGCAGTTTGAGGAGCAATCAGCCCCAGCATTTT
CASSLRSNQPQHF
>-|TRBJ2-1|TRBV9|TRBD2
TGTGCCAGCAGCGTAGGAGCGGGGGGGCTGGATGAGCAGTTCTTC
CASSVGAGGLDEQFF
>-|TRBJ2-3|TRBV9|-
TGTGCCAGCAGCGTGGCAGGGATGGGAACAGATACGCAGTATTTT
CASSVAGMGTDTQYF